Below, one T cell receptor (beta chain) is given with its context. Its antigen is as yet unknown. This sample is part of a study of T cell repertoires in cytomegalovirus infection. About the research overall: It can be stated that public TCR beta signatures indicated CMV infection as well as a matching HLA type. Whole-study findings and limits: Ex vivo responses were dominated by HLA-C-restricted CMV-specific TCR beta clonotypes.

Germline assignment: CDR1 SGHDT and CDR2 YYEEEE. The V end was cut by 5 bases, the J end by 6 bases, with 15 bases between. There are 15 residues in the CDR3. TCRdb recomputed calls from the reads with MiXCR, one row per CDR3 protein. This table has approximately 700,000 distinct CDR3 sequences, approximately 34% appearing once. The sequenced material came from PBMCs. The J gene is TRBJ1-6, the V gene TRBV5-6; D is possibly TRBD1 (6 bases). This TCR derives from a human donor in good health (CMV status not recorded). Some clones in this sample may be carry-over from other donors' samples. The CDR3 reads CASSLPRQVNSPLHF. In DNA form, the CDR3 reads TGTGCCAGCAGTCTCCCAAGACAGGTTAATTCACCCCTCCACTTT.